This TCR beta chain was observed in a study of cytomegalovirus exposure and HLA in healthy donors. In the study overall: In terms of ancestry, the Caucasian-associated cluster contained about four fifths of the approximately 430 genotyped donors. General study findings and limits: Earlier analysis yielded a pattern in which most TCR beta V segments were productive about 90% or about 30% of the time. Presence/absence analyses took donor sequencing depth as roughly uniform.

The PCR employed 60 Vbeta primers together with 13 Jbeta primers. The table came from immunoSEQ multiplex PCR; TCRdb's copy has only in-frame clones and leaves some out. The repertoire holds around 120,000 clones, with over 60% as singletons. Looked up from germline, CDR1 is SGHRS and CDR2 is YFSETQ. The CDR3 has 13 amino acids. The germline V and J ends were trimmed by 4 bases and 0 bases, with 8 bases remaining between them. Healthy individuals who donated bone marrow served as the donors. As concerns this clone: What it binds is not known.

The sequence was obtained from a human donor in good health. Sequencing input: PBMCs. The rearrangement uses TRBV5-1 and TRBJ2-7; D possibly corresponds to TRBD1 (6 bases). CDR3 nucleotide sequence: TGCGCCAGCAGCCGGGACACCTCCTACGAGCAGTACTTC. Amino acids: CASSRDTSYEQYF. Drawing the rest from reference TRBV5-1 and TRBJ2-7, the complete variable domain is KAGVTQTPRYLIKTRGQQVTLSCSPISGHRSVSWYQQTPGQGLQFLFEYFSETQRNKGNFPGRFSGRQFSNSRSEMNVSTLELGDSALYLCASSRDTSYEQYFGPGTRLTVT.